This is a list of T cell receptor beta chains from one sample in a study of blood T cell repertoires in COVID-19. This table comes from immunoSEQ multiplex PCR, and its TCRdb copy is limited to in-frame clones, with some not included. The repertoire holds about 87,000 clones, with about 90% as singletons. What was sequenced was peripheral blood. These receptors were taken from a man aged 18-30 years with COVID-19, enrolled during active disease. CDR3s include the opening cysteine and the closing phenylalanine or tryptophan. D genes are given only for firm matches. The listing skips clone size in some rows; elsewhere it reads once, few, many or a size class.

d_gene | len | abundance | j_gene | v_gene | CDR3aa | CDR3nt
. | 13 | . | TRBJ2-2 | TRBV6-4 | CASRQGNTGELFF | TGTGCCAGCAGACAGGGGAACACCGGGGAGCTGTTTTTT
. | 13 | . | TRBJ1-6 | TRBV6-4 | CASSREIDSPLHF | TGTGCCAGCAGTAGGGAGATTGATTCACCCCTCCACTTT
. | 14 | . | TRBJ1-5 | TRBV9 | CASSVDPGGQPQHF | TGTGCCAGCAGCGTAGACCCCGGGGGGCAGCCCCAGCATTTT
. | 15 | once | TRBJ2-1 | TRBV5-1 | CASRQQELSYNEQFF | TGCGCCAGCAGACAACAGGAACTCTCCTACAATGAGCAGTTCTTC
. | 15 | once | TRBJ1-2 | TRBV4-3 | CASSQDGRSFYGYTF | TGCGCCAGCAGCCAAGATGGCAGATCCTTCTATGGCTACACCTTC
. | 14 | . | TRBJ1-5 | TRBV5-5 | CASSYRQVNQPQHF | TGTGCCAGCAGTTATAGACAGGTCAATCAGCCCCAGCATTTT
. | 13 | . | TRBJ1-5 | TRBV6-2/TRBV6-3 | CASSLEVNQPQHF | TGTGCCAGCAGTCTCGAGGTCAATCAGCCCCAGCATTTT
TRBD1 | 14 | . | TRBJ1-2 | TRBV6-5 | CASRQGTANYGYTF | TGTGCCAGTCGACAGGGGACAGCCAACTATGGCTACACCTTC
. | 15 | . | TRBJ1-5 | TRBV24-1 | CATSDAWAGNQPQHF | TGTGCCACCAGTGATGCCTGGGCTGGCAATCAGCCCCAGCATTTT
TRBD1 | 12 | . | TRBJ1-5 | TRBV28 | CASGTGDQPQHF | TGTGCCAGCGGAACAGGGGATCAGCCCCAGCATTTT
TRBD2 | 16 | . | TRBJ2-1 | TRBV28 | CASSSLAGTRYNEQFF | TGTGCCAGCAGTTCGCTAGCGGGAACTCGATACAATGAGCAGTTCTTC
. | 14 | few | TRBJ2-7 | TRBV21-1 | CASWVAVRSNEQYF | TGTGCCAGCTGGGTAGCGGTCAGAAGCAACGAGCAGTACTTC
TRBD1 | 14 | . | TRBJ1-2 | TRBV28 | CASREDRVVDGYTF | TGTGCCAGCAGAGAGGACAGGGTTGTAGATGGCTACACCTTC
. | 15 | once | TRBJ2-3 | TRBV10-3 | CAISGGEEGTDTQYF | TGTGCCATCAGTGGGGGTGAGGAGGGCACAGATACGCAGTATTTT
TRBD1 | 15 | . | TRBJ2-1 | TRBV3-1/TRBV3-2 | CASSQDRVERDEQFF | TGTGCCAGCAGCCAGGACAGGGTAGAGAGGGATGAGCAGTTCTTC
. | 14 | . | TRBJ1-5 | TRBV15 | CATSRAPTVQPQHF | TGTGCCACCAGCAGAGCACCGACAGTTCAGCCCCAGCATTTT
TRBD1 | 14 | . | TRBJ1-6 | TRBV5-4 | CASSLTGGDSPLHF | TGTGCCAGCAGCTTGACAGGGGGCGATTCACCCCTCCACTTT
TRBD2 | 15 | . | TRBJ2-1 | TRBV27 | CASSIGTSGYNEQFF | TGTGCCAGCAGTATTGGGACTAGCGGGTACAATGAGCAGTTCTTC
TRBD2 | 16 | . | TRBJ2-7 | TRBV7-2 | CASSLVRASGSYEQYF | TGTGCCAGCAGCTTAGTTAGGGCTAGCGGATCCTACGAGCAGTACTTC
. | 11 | . | TRBJ2-7 | TRBV29-1 | CSVEEGDEQYF | TGCAGCGTTGAAGAGGGAGACGAGCAGTACTTC
. | 12 | few | TRBJ1-5 | TRBV28 | CASRDGNQPQHF | TGTGCCAGCAGGGACGGGAACCAGCCCCAGCATTTT
. | 15 | . | TRBJ1-2 | TRBV12-5 | CASGLGPGQGDGYTF | TGTGCTAGTGGTTTGGGGCCGGGACAAGGGGATGGCTACACCTTC
. | 14 | . | TRBJ1-1 | TRBV13 | CASSTAGVHTEAFF | TGTGCCAGCAGCACCGCAGGGGTCCACACTGAAGCTTTCTTT
. | 13 | . | TRBJ2-1 | TRBV28 | CASSFDRNNEQFF | TGTGCCAGCAGTTTTGACAGGAACAATGAGCAGTTCTTC
. | 13 | . | TRBJ1-5 | TRBV7-9 | CASSLEGGQPQHF | TGTGCCAGCAGCTTAGAGGGAGGCCAGCCCCAGCATTTT
TRBD1 | 15 | . | TRBJ2-7 | TRBV15 | CATSSRTGGPYEQYF | TGTGCCACCAGCTCCCGGACAGGGGGGCCATACGAGCAGTACTTC
TRBD1 | 13 | once | TRBJ1-6 | TRBV30 | CALTRGLNSPLHF | TGTGCCTTAACCAGGGGGCTCAATTCACCCCTCCACTTT
TRBD2 | 12 | . | TRBJ2-1 | TRBV7-9 | CASSLYAGVSFF | TGTGCCAGCAGCTTATACGCGGGAGTCTCGTTCTTC
. | 15 | . | TRBJ1-6 | TRBV5-1 | CASSQLTDRDSPLHF | TGCGCCAGCAGCCAATTGACTGACCGTGATTCACCCCTCCACTTT
TRBD1 | 18 | once | TRBJ2-1 | TRBV5-1 | CASSLLSPGTVSYNEQFF | TGCGCCAGCAGCTTGTTATCCCCCGGGACAGTGAGCTACAATGAGCAGTTCTTC
. | 15 | . | TRBJ2-7 | TRBV6-5 | CASSYPASGASEQYF | TGTGCCAGCAGTTACCCTGCATCAGGGGCCAGCGAGCAGTACTTC
. | 12 | . | TRBJ1-1 | TRBV7-9 | CASSPQITEAFF | TGTGCCAGCAGCCCCCAGATTACTGAAGCTTTCTTT
TRBD2 | 13 | . | TRBJ2-7 | TRBV5-4 | CASSLSSGYEQYF | TGTGCCAGCAGCTTATCTAGCGGCTACGAGCAGTACTTC
. | 11 | . | TRBJ2-7 | TRBV4-1 | CASSRGGEQYF | TGCGCCAGCAGCCGGGGAGGCGAGCAGTACTTC
TRBD1 | 16 | . | TRBJ1-2 | TRBV3-1/TRBV3-2 | CASSQGFHRGNLGYTF | TGTGCCAGCAGCCAAGGCTTCCACAGGGGTAACCTTGGCTACACCTTC
. | 12 | . | TRBJ2-7 | TRBV28 | CASSEVADEQYF | TGTGCCAGCTCGGAGGTGGCAGACGAGCAGTACTTC
TRBD2 | 14 | . | TRBJ2-7 | TRBV19 | CASRPTSERYEQYF | TGTGCCAGTAGGCCCACTAGCGAGCGCTACGAGCAGTACTTC
. | 14 | . | TRBJ2-1 | TRBV10-2 | CASTPGGTYNEQFF | TGCGCCAGCACCCCAGGGGGGACATACAATGAGCAGTTCTTC
TRBD2 | 14 | . | TRBJ2-7 | TRBV5-6 | CASRDSGEAFEQYF | TGTGCCAGCAGAGACAGCGGGGAAGCGTTCGAGCAGTACTTC
TRBD2 | 18 | once | TRBJ2-6 | TRBV6-4 | CASSAGTSALSGANVLTF | TGTGCCAGCAGTGCCGGGACTAGCGCGCTCTCTGGGGCCAACGTCCTGACTTTC
TRBD1 | 15 | once | TRBJ1-2 | TRBV11-2 | CASSLGTGFGYGYTF | TGTGCCAGCAGCCTGGGGACAGGGTTCGGCTATGGCTACACCTTC
TRBD1 | 16 | . | TRBJ1-5 | TRBV6-2/TRBV6-3 | CASSRTGGNSNQPQHF | TGTGCCAGCAGCCGGACAGGGGGTAATAGCAATCAGCCCCAGCATTTT
. | 12 | . | TRBJ2-3 | TRBV14 | CASSLQGDTQYF | TGTGCCAGCAGCCTCCAGGGAGATACGCAGTATTTT
. | 15 | . | TRBJ1-1 | TRBV27 | CASNPRGQARTEAFF | TGTGCCAGCAACCCCCGCGGGCAAGCCAGGACTGAAGCTTTCTTT
. | 15 | . | TRBJ2-2 | TRBV9 | CASSVRDSDTGELFF | TGTGCCAGCAGCGTGCGCGACTCAGATACCGGGGAGCTGTTTTTT